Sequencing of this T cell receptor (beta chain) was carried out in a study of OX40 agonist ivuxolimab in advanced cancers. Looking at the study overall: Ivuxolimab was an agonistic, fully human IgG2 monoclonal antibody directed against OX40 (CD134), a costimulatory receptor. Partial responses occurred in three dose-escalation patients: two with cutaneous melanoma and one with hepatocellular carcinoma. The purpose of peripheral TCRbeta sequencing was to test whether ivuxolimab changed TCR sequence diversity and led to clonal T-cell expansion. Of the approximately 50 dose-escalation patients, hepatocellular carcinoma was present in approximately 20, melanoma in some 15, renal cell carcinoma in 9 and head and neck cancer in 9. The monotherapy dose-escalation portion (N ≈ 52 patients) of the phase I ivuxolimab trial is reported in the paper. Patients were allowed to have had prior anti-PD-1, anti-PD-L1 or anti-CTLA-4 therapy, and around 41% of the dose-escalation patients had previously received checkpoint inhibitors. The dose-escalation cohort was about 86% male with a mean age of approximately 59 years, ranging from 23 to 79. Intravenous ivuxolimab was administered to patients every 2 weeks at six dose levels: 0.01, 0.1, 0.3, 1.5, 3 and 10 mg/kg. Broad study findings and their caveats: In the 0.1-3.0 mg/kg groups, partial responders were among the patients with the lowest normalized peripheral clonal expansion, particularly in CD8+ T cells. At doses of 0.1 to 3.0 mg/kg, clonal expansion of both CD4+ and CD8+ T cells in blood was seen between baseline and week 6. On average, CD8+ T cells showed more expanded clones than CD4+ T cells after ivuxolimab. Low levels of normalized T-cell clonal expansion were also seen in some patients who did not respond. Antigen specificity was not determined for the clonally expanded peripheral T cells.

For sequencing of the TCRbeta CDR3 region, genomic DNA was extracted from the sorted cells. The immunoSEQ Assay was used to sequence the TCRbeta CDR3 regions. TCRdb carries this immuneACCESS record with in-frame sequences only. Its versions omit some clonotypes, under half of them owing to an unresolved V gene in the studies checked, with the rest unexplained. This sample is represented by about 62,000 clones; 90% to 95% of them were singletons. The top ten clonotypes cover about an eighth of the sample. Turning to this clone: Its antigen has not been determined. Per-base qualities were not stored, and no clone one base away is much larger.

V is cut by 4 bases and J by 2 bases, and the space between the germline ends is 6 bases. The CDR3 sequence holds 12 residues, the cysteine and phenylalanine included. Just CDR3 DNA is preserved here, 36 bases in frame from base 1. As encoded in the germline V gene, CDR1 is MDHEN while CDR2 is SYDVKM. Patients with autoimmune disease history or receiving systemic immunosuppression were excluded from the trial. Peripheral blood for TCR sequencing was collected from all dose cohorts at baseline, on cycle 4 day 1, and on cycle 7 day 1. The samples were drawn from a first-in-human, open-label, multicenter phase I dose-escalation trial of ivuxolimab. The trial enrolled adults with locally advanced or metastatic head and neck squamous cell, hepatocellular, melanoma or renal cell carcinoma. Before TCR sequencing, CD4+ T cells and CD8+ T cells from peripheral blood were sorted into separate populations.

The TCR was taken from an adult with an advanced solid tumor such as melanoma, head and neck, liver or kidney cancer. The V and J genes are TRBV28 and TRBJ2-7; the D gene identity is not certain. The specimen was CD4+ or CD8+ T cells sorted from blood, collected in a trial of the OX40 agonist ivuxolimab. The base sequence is TGTGCCAGCAGTTACGGCCCCTACGAGCAGTACTTC. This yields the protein CASSYGPYEQYF.